This T cell receptor beta chain came from a study of T-cell reconstitution after alpha-beta-depleted transplantation in children. Broader study findings: A year post-transplant, T-cell counts and diversity derived mostly from newly produced T cells. It was reported that alpha-beta T cells came from several hundred expanded graft clones (about two months after transplant). Recipient T cells and thymic progenitors that survived gave rise to the high TCRbeta diversity observed at day 60 in some patients.

In germline, CDR1 is DFQATT, CDR2 SNEGSKA (reference sequence). Trimming took off 6 bases at V and 1 base at J, with 16 bases between the two ends. The CDR3 is 15 amino acids. This clonotype turned up a few times. Antigen unknown. As it was prepared, the TCRbeta library received unique molecular identifiers. TCRdb re-called the PCR reads through MiXCR, storing one row per CDR3 protein. This sample carries almost 250,000 distinct CDR3 sequences, about a quarter of them seen once, and the ten largest clones take about 2.8%. This chain links TRBV20-1 with TRBJ2-1, with D unresolved. The material was PBMCs, obtained before TCRalphabeta/CD19-depleted stem cell transplant. The receptor was isolated from a girl under 10 years old with Fanconi anemia, due to receive a stem cell transplant. CDR3 coding DNA: TGCAGTGCCCTCCCCTGGAATAGGTCCTACAATGAGCAGTTCTTC. Protein: CSALPWNRSYNEQFF.